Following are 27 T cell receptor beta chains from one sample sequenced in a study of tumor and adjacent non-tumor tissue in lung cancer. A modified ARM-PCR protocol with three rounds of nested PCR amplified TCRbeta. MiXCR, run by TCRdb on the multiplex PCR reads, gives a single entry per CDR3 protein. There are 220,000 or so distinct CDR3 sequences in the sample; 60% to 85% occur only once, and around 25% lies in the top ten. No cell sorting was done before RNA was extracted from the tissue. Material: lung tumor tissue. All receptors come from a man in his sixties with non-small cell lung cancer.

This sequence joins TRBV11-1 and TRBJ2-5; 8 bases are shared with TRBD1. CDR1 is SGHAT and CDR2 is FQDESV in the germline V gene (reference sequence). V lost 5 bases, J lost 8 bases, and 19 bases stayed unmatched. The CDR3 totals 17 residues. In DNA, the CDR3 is TGTGCCAGCAGCGTCGACAGGGGAGTTGAGTACCGAGAAACCCAGTACTTC. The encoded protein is CASSVDRGVEYRETQYF.

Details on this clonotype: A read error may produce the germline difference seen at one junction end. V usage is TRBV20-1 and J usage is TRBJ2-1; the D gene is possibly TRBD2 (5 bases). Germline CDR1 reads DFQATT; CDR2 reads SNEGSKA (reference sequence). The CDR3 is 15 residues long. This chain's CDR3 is CNASTRTPGVDEQFF. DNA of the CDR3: TGCAATGCTAGTACTAGGACTCCCGGGGTCGATGAGCAGTTCTTC.

CDR3 in amino acids: CSARVPNRYRTYEQYF. In DNA form, the CDR3 reads TGCAGTGCTAGGGTTCCGAACAGGTACCGAACCTACGAGCAGTACTTC. The chain recombines TRBV20-1 with TRBJ2-7, with D possibly TRBD1 on 5 matching bases. Germline lookup yields CDR1 DFQATT and CDR2 SNEGSKA (reference sequence). V gave up 3 bases and J gave up 2 bases, with 20 bases separating them. CDR3 size: 16 residues.

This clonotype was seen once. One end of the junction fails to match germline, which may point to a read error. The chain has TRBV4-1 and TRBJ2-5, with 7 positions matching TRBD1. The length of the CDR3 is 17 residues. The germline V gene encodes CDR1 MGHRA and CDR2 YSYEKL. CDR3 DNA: TGCGCCAGCGGCCAAGCCCCGGGACAGAGGGTTTTAGCGACCCAGTACTTC. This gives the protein CASGQAPGQRVLATQYF.

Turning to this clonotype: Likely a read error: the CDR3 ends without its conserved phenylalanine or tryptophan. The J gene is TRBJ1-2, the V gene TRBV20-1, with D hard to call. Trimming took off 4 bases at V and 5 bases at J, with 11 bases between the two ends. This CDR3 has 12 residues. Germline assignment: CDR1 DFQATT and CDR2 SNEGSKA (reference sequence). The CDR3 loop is CSANLEGYGYTL. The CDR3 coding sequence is TGCAGTGCTAACCTAGAGGGTTATGGCTACACCTTA.

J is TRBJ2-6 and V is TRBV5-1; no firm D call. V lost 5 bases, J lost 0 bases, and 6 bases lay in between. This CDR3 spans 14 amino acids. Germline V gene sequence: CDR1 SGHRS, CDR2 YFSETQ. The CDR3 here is CASRMSSGANVLTF. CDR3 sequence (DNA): TGCGCCAGCAGAATGAGCTCTGGGGCCAACGTCCTGACTTTC.

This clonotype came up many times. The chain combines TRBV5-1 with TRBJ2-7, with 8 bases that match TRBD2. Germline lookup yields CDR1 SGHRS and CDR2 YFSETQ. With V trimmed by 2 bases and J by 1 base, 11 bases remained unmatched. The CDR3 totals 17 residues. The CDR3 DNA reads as TGCGCCAGCAGCTTTCCCAGCGGGGGCCCCTTTTCCTACGAGCAGTACTTC. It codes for CASSFPSGGPFSYEQYF. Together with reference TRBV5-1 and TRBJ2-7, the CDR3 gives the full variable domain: KAGVTQTPRYLIKTRGQQVTLSCSPISGHRSVSWYQQTPGQGLQFLFEYFSETQRNKGNFPGRFSGRQFSNSRSEMNVSTLELGDSALYLCASSFPSGGPFSYEQYFGPGTRLTVT.

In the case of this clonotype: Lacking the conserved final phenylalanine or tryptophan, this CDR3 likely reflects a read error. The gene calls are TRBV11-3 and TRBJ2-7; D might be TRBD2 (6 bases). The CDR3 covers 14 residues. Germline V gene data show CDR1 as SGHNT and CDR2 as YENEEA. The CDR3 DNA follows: TGTGCCAGCAGCTTGGGCGGGATGTCCTACCAGCAGTACTCC. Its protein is CASSLGGMSYQQYS.

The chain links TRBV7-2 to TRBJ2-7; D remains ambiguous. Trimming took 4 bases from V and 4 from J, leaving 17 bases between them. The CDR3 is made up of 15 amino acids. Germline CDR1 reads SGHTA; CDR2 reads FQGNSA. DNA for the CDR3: TGTGCCAGCAGCTCTGGGCCAACCCTAATTTACGAGCAGTACTTC. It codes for CASSSGPTLIYEQYF.

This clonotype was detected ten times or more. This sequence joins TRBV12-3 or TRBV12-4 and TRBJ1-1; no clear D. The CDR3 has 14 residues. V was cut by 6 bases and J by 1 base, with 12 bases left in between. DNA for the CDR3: TGTGCCAGCAGCCGCAGGACGGGGAACACTGAAGCTTTCTTT. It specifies CASSRRTGNTEAFF.

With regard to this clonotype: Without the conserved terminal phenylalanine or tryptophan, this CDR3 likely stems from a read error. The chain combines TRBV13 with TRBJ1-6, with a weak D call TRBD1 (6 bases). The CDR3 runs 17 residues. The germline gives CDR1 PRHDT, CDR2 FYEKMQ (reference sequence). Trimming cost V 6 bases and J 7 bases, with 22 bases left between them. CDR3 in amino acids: CASSQKTYRVGNSPLHS. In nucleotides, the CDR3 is TGTGCCAGCAGTCAAAAAACTTACAGGGTGGGCAATTCACCCCTCCACTCA.

The CDR3 DNA reads TGTGCCAGCACCGACGGGCAAAAGGCGAAGAACACTGAAGCTTTCTTT. This codes for CASTDGQKAKNTEAFF. This chain connects TRBV6-2 or TRBV6-3 to TRBJ1-1; D is undetermined. CDR3 length equals 16 residues. Trimming pared 7 bases from V and 1 base from J, leaving 19 bases between. CDR1 and CDR2 (germline): MNHEY, SVGEGT.

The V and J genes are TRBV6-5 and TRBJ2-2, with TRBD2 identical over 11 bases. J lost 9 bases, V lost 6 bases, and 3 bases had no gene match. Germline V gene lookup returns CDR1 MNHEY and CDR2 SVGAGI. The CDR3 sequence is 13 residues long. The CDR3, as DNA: TGTGCCAGCAGGACTAGCGGGACCTGGGAGCTGTTTTTT. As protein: CASRTSGTWELFF.

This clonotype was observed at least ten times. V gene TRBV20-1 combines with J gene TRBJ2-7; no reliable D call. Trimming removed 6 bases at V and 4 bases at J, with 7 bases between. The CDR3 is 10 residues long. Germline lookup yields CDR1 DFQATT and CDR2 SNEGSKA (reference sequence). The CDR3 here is CSAPQYEQYF. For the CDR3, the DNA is TGCAGTGCCCCCCAGTACGAGCAGTACTTC.

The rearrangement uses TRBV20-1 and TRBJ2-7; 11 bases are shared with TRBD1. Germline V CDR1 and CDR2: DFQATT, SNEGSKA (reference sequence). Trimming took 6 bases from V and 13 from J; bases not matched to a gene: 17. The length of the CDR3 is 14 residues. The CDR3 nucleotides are TGCAGTGCCTTAGGACAGGGGGCAACCCACAAGCGATACTTC. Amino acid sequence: CSALGQGATHKRYF.

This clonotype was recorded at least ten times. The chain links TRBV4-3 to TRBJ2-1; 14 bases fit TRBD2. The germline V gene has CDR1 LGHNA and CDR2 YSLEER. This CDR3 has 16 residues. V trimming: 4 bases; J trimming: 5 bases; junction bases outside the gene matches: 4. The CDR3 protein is CASSRGGLAGDNEQFF. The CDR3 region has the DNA TGCGCCAGCAGCCGAGGGGGACTAGCGGGAGACAATGAGCAGTTCTTC.

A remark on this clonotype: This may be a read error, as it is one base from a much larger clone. In nucleotides, the CDR3 is TGTGCCAGCAGCCCACAGGGCTATAGCAATCAGCTCCAGCATTTT. It is translated as CASSPQGYSNQLQHF. This rearrangement joins TRBV5-5 to TRBJ1-5, with D possibly matching TRBD1 (6 bases). The CDR3 has 15 residues. The germline V gene has CDR1 SGHKS and CDR2 YYEKEE (reference sequence).

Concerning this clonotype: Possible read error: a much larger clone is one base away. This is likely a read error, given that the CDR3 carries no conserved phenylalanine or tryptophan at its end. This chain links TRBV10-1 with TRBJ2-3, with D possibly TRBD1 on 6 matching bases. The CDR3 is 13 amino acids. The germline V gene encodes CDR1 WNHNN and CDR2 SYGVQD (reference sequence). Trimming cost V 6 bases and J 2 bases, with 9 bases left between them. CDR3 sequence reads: CASSGQFTDTQYS. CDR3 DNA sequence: TGCGCCAGCAGCGGACAGTTCACAGATACGCAGTATTCT.

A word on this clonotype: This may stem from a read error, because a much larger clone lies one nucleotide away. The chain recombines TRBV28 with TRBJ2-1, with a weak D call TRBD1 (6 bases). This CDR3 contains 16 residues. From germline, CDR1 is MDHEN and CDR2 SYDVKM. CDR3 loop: CASRPTGLLSYNEQLF. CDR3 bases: TGTGCCAGCAGGCCGACAGGTCTACTCTCCTACAATGAGCAGCTCTTC.

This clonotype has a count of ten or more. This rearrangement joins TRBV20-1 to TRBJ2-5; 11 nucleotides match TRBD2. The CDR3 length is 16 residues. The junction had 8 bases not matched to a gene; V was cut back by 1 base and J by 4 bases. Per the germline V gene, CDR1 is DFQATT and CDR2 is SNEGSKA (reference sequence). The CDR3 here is CSARGVAGGVRETQYF. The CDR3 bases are TGCAGTGCTAGAGGGGTAGCGGGGGGGGTCCGAGAGACCCAGTACTTC.

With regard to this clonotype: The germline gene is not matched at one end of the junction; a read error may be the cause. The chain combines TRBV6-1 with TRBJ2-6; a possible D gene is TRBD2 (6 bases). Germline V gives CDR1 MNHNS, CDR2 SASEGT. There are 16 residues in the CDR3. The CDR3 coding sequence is TGTGCCAGCAGTGAAGGGGGAGGCGCTGGGACCAACGTCCTGACTTTC. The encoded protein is CASSEGGGAGTNVLTF.

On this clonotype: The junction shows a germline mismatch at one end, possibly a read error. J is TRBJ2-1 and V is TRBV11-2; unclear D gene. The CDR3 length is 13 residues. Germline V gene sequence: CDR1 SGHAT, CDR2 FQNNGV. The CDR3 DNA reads TGTGCCAGCAACTCTGCATTTTTCAATGAGCAGATCTTC. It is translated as CASNSAFFNEQIF.

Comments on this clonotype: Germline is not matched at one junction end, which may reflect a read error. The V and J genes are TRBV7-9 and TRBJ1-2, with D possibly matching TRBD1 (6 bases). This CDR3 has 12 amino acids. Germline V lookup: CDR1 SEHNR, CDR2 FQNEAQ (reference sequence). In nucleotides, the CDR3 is TGTGCCAACAGCCCTGCCGGGGACAGCTACACCTTC. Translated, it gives CANSPAGDSYTF.

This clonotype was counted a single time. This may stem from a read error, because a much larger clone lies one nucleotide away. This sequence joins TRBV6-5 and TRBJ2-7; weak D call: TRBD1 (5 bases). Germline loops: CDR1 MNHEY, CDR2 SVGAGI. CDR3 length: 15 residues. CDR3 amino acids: CASSHSSQGNYEQYF. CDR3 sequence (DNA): TGTGCCAGCAGTCACTCGTCTCAGGGTAACTACGAGCAGTACTTC.

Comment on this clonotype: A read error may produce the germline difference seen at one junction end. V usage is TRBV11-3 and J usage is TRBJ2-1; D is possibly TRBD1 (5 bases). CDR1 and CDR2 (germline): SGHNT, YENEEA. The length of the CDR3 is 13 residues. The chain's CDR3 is CANRLSKDKEQFF. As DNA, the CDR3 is TGTGCCAACAGGCTAAGTAAAGACAAAGAGCAGTTCTTC.

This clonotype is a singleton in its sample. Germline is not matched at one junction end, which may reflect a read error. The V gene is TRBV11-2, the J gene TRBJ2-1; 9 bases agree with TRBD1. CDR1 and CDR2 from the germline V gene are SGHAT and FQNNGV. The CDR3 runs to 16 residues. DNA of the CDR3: TGCGCCAGCATCGTCGGGGACAGGGTTGATCACAATGAGCAGTTCTTC. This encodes CASIVGDRVDHNEQFF.

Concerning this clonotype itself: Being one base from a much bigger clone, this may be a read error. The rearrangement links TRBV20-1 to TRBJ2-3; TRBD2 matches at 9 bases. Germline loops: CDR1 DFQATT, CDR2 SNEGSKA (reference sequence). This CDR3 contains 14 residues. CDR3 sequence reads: CSAKRTSDTETQYF. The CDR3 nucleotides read TGCAGTGCTAAGCGGACTAGCGACACAGAAACGCAGTATTTT.